The present TCR beta chain was sequenced within a study of blood T cell repertoires in COVID-19. Looking at the study overall: Samples taken during acute and convalescent COVID-19 were collected in the United States, Italy and Spain. T cells, B-cell-depleted T cells, or PBMCs supplied cDNA or gDNA.

As originally analysed: Reference gene primer amplification in the assay estimated nucleated cell counts. Profiling relied on immunoSEQ multiplex PCR, and the TCRdb table lists in-frame clones only, not all of them. V, J and clone size derive from that table, while D and trimming were established from the DNA sequence. The repertoire consists of about 170,000 clones, with almost 85% occurring once and the leading ten covering under 3.5%. The CDR3 contains 16 residues. CDR1 and CDR2 from the germline V gene are SGHDT and YYEEEE. V was trimmed by 2 bases and J by 6 bases, leaving 18 bases between them.

Sequencing was carried out using peripheral blood. The chain employs TRBV5-6 and TRBJ2-1; maybe TRBD2 (6 bases). This clonotype was obtained from an elderly woman with COVID-19, enrolled during active disease. The CDR3 sequence: CASSFDPVLAFNEQFF. The CDR3 DNA reads as TGTGCCAGCAGCTTTGATCCGGTCCTAGCGTTCAATGAGCAGTTCTTC.